The 17 T cell receptor beta chains in this list originate from one sample, sequenced in a study of T cells in Graves' hyperthyroidism and ophthalmopathy. Amplified regions were TCR beta CDR3 sequences from RNA transcripts. RT-PCR in the first round (using the HTBI primer set) targeted the TCR CDR3. TCRdb passed the multiplex PCR reads through MiXCR, listing each CDR3 protein once. The sample yields a few hundred thousand distinct CDR3 sequences, roughly 15% seen once. Sequenced input: blood. All receptors derive from a woman aged 40 to 50 with Graves' hyperthyroidism that later progressed to Graves' ophthalmopathy.

The genes are TRBV19 and TRBJ1-1; no clear D gene. Trimming stripped 6 bases from V and 4 bases from J, with 15 bases between. The CDR3 is 14 amino acids. Germline V gene sequence: CDR1 LNHDA, CDR2 SQIVND (reference sequence). The CDR3 nucleotides are TGTGCCAGTAGGGCTCCGATTCGGGGCACTGAAGCTTTCTTT. Protein: CASRAPIRGTEAFF. The full variable domain, rest sourced from reference TRBV19 and TRBJ1-1, is DGGITQSPKYLFRKEGQNVTLSCEQNLNHDAMYWYRQDPGQGLRLIYYSQIVNDFQKGDIAEGYSVSREKKESFPLTVTSAQKNPTAFYLCASRAPIRGTEAFFGQGTRLTVV.

This clonotype has a count of ten or more. J is TRBJ2-2 and V is TRBV11-2; 7 positions match TRBD1. The V gene end was trimmed by 5 bases and the J gene end by 3 bases; junction bases not matched to a gene: 3. Germline CDR1 is SGHAT and CDR2 is FQNNGV. The CDR3 has 14 amino acids. The DNA for the CDR3 is TGTGCCAGCAGCCCCGGGACAGACACCGGGGAGCTGTTTTTT. It translates to CASSPGTDTGELFF.

Many counts were recorded for this clonotype. The chain joins TRBV6-5 to TRBJ1-4, with 10 positions matching TRBD1. The V segment lost 0 bases and the J segment 5 bases; nucleotides outside the gene matches: 9. The germline CDR1 and CDR2 sequences are MNHEY and SVGAGI. The length of the CDR3 is 18 residues. CDR3 coding DNA: TGTGCCAGCAGTTACTCGATCGTGGGGACAGGGGTAAATGAAAAACTGTTTTTT. Protein: CASSYSIVGTGVNEKLFF.

The table lists this clonotype with many counts. The chain carries TRBV6-1 and TRBJ1-4; 9 bases agree with TRBD1. The CDR3 has 16 residues. Germline CDR1 is MNHNS and CDR2 is SASEGT. J was trimmed by 0 bases and V by 5 bases; bases with no gene match: 4. Here the CDR3 reads CASSFRDRATNEKLFF. The DNA of the CDR3 is TGTGCCAGCAGTTTCCGGGACAGGGCAACTAATGAAAAACTGTTTTTT.

At least ten counts were recorded for this clonotype. V usage is TRBV30 and J usage is TRBJ1-1, with D possibly matching TRBD1 (6 bases). V was cut by 8 bases and J by 0 bases, with 13 bases left in between. The CDR3 extends over 13 amino acids. Germline V gene sequence: CDR1 GTSNPN, CDR2 SVGIG (reference sequence). CDR3 loop: CARRTALNTEAFF. In nucleotides, the CDR3 is TGTGCCAGAAGGACAGCTCTGAACACTGAAGCTTTCTTT.

A few counts support this clonotype. The chain recombines TRBV4-1 with TRBJ1-2; D gene uncertain. Germline lookup yields CDR1 MGHRA and CDR2 YSYEKL. The germline V and J ends were trimmed by 0 bases and 8 bases, with 19 bases remaining between them. This CDR3 is built from 16 residues. The CDR3 region has the DNA TGCGCCAGCAGCCAAGAAGGCTCACACCCCGGACGGGGCTACACCTTC. It is translated as CASSQEGSHPGRGYTF.

This clonotype was counted many times. The rearrangement links TRBV20-1 to TRBJ2-1; D might be TRBD1 or TRBD2, each matching 5 bases. The CDR3 spans 16 residues. V was pared by 1 base and J by 8 bases, with 21 bases between. Germline V gene data show CDR1 as DFQATT and CDR2 as SNEGSKA (reference sequence). The CDR3 here is CSARAGLTAAVDEQFF. In DNA form, the CDR3 reads TGCAGTGCTAGAGCTGGGTTGACAGCGGCGGTTGATGAGCAGTTCTTC.

This sequence joins TRBV15 and TRBJ1-5; 7 bases map to TRBD1. CDR1 and CDR2 from the germline V gene are LNHNV and YYDKDF (reference sequence). The CDR3 runs 15 residues. Losses at the gene ends were 3 bases for V and 5 bases for J; bases not matched to a gene: 7. CDR3 DNA: TGTGCCACCAGCAGTAGAACAGGGGAGTATCAGCCCCAGCATTTT. Encoded protein: CATSSRTGEYQPQHF.

The count of this clonotype is one. The chain recombines TRBV6-2 or TRBV6-3 with TRBJ2-7; no clear D gene. Trimming took 2 bases from V and 5 from J, leaving 1 base between them. The length of the CDR3 is 10 residues. The germline V gene has CDR1 MNHEY and CDR2 SVGEGT. Here the CDR3 DNA reads TGTGCCAGCAGTTACGACGAGCAGTACTTC. Its protein product is CASSYDEQYF.

This clonotype was counted many times. CDR3 bases: TGTGCCAGCGCGTCCGGGACAGCATCTCAAGAGACCCAGTACTTC. Its protein is CASASGTASQETQYF. V and J are TRBV28 and TRBJ2-5; 7 positions match TRBD1. Germline assignment: CDR1 MDHEN and CDR2 SYDVKM. The CDR3 consists of 15 residues. V lost 8 bases, J lost 2 bases, and 11 bases stayed unmatched.

Ten or more counts support this clonotype. The chain is built from TRBV27 and TRBJ2-2; D uncertain. Germline CDR1 MNHEY, CDR2 SMNVEV (reference sequence). V lost 3 bases and J lost 0, with 8 bases in between. The CDR3 totals 15 residues. The chain's CDR3 is CASSFKPPNTGELFF. CDR3 sequence (DNA): TGTGCCAGCAGTTTTAAACCTCCGAACACCGGGGAGCTGTTTTTT.

Only a few counts were recorded for this clonotype. The chain has TRBV6-1 and TRBJ2-1; TRBD2 aligns across 11 bases. Trimming removed 7 bases from V and 8 bases from J; junction bases left unmatched: 13. Looked up from germline, CDR1 is MNHNS and CDR2 is SASEGT. This CDR3 region has 16 residues. Here the CDR3 DNA reads TGTGCCAGCACCGAGGGGGGTAGCGGGAGGGGGGATGAGCAGTTCTTC. This encodes CASTEGGSGRGDEQFF.

This clonotype showed up just a few times. The chain has TRBV19 and TRBJ2-7; D might be TRBD1 or TRBD2, each matching 5 bases. CDR3 length equals 15 residues. From germline, CDR1 is LNHDA and CDR2 SQIVND (reference sequence). Trimming took 8 bases from V and 4 from J, leaving 21 bases between them. In DNA, the CDR3 is TGTGCCAGTTCCCGAGGGGTGGGCATCGCGTACGAGCAGTACTTC. It yields the protein CASSRGVGIAYEQYF.

This clonotype was recorded only once. The rearrangement uses TRBV7-9 and TRBJ1-1, with D possibly matching TRBD1 (6 bases). The CDR3 contains 16 residues. The germline CDR1 and CDR2 sequences are SEHNR and FQNEAQ (reference sequence). Trimming pared 5 bases from V and 0 bases from J, leaving 16 bases between. The CDR3 is CASSPALTGLNTEAFF. DNA of the CDR3: TGTGCCAGCAGCCCGGCCCTGACAGGCTTGAACACTGAAGCTTTCTTT.

This clonotype was recorded many times. The chain joins TRBV7-9 to TRBJ2-2; 8 bases line up with TRBD1. This CDR3 comprises 15 residues. CDR1 SEHNR and CDR2 FQNEAQ come from the germline V gene (reference sequence). With 7 bases clipped from V and 3 bases from J, the junction kept 7 bases outside the gene matches. The CDR3 region has the DNA TGTGCCAGCACCTTCCCGGACAGGGACACCGGGGAGCTGTTTTTT. Translation gives CASTFPDRDTGELFF.

V usage is TRBV20-1 and J usage is TRBJ1-5, with D possibly TRBD1 on 6 matching bases. Per germline, CDR1 DFQATT and CDR2 SNEGSKA (reference sequence). The CDR3 covers 13 residues. Trimming stripped 0 bases from V and 9 bases from J, with 12 bases between. The CDR3: CSARENREMPQHF. The CDR3 DNA is TGCAGTGCTAGAGAGAACAGGGAAATGCCCCAGCATTTT.

There are many counts of this clonotype. The chain recombines TRBV10-3 with TRBJ2-7, with D possibly TRBD1 on 6 matching bases. Trimming shortened V by 2 bases and J by 7 bases, and 18 bases separated the two germline ends. Germline CDR1 and CDR2: ENHRY and SYGVKD. This CDR3 spans 15 amino acids. The CDR3 is CAISEVTGRVGEQYF. DNA of the CDR3: TGTGCCATCAGTGAGGTAACAGGGAGAGTCGGAGAGCAGTACTTC.